The text below deals with one T cell receptor beta chain. The clone's antigen remains unknown. It has no much larger one-base neighbor in the sample; base qualities were not kept. The CDR3 measures 17 amino acids from cysteine to phenylalanine. Only CDR3 DNA is held: 51 bases, read in frame from base 1. V is cut by 2 bases and J by 9 bases, and the space between the germline ends is 25 bases. Sequences MDHEN (CDR1) and SYDVKM (CDR2) are obtained from the germline V gene. Library prep was done by the immunoSEQ multiplex PCR assay. TCRdb carries this immuneACCESS record with in-frame sequences only. Its versions omit some clonotypes, under half of them owing to an unresolved V gene in the studies checked, with the rest unexplained. The sample includes 700,000 to 750,000 clones, with approximately 85% observed a single time. 0.008% to 0.011% of the sample is in the top ten clones. This entry comes from a study of shared T cell receptors in the human thymus listed by TCRdb under 2021. About the investigation overall: The study investigated the way shared, self-reactive T-cell receptor alpha chains are produced in the human thymus.

The data were also submitted as part of a second study, on human thymus T cells. In that second paper, the authors write: In Finland, the donors were immunologically healthy infants who were having open corrective cardiac surgery for congenital heart defects. The thymus tissue came from surgical resects taken out during corrective cardiac surgery. Biased V and J gene segment usage appeared to be present in both thymic and peripheral blood repertoires. The related research reported highly overlapping thymic TCR repertoires among unrelated individuals. The study described the TCR alpha and beta repertoires in about 8 infant thymus samples and a few matching peripheral blood samples. Donor ages ranged from 7 to 244 days, and the cohort comprised about six male and a couple of female infants. Thymocytes were freed from the tissue by mechanical means and kept at -70 degrees C as pellets of roughly 9-30 million cells. Genomic DNA was extracted from frozen cell pellets with a QIAsymphony instrument. The immunoSEQ multiplex PCR assay was used to amplify the TCRB and TCRAD loci from a standardized amount of quality-controlled genomic DNA. The V(D)J region was spanned by amplicons of a length sufficient to cover the CDR3 and to identify V and J genes. The amplicons were sequenced on an Illumina platform via the commercial immunoSEQ service. Primer bias and sequencing errors were corrected as previously described, and TCRAD and TCRB were defined on the basis of the IMGT database. The repertoires were analysed using immunoSEQ Analyzer 3.0 and VDJTools for basic statistics, V/J segment usage, diversity estimates, rarefaction and pairwise overlap. Diversity was estimated with Chao1, ChaoE, Efron-Thisted, Shannon and inverse Simpson indices, and also on datasets down-sampled to the smallest sample. Repertoire overlap was determined by strict matching of CDR3 nucleotide sequence, V gene and J gene, and Jaccard-based multidimensional scaling clustering was applied. Thymus samples yielded on average about 810,000 unique TCRB clonotypes, compared with some 83,000 from blood samples.

This receptor was obtained from a girl under three years old with a congenital heart defect. Donor details come from another sample of the same person, matched by shared clones. The sequenced material came from thymocytes. Recombination connected TRBV28 to TRBJ1-2; TRBD1 might be the D gene, on 6 matching bases. The sequence in DNA is TGTGCCAGCAGTTTAGTCCGGACAGCCCTGGGGTATGAAAGCTACACCTTC. Translation gives CASSLVRTALGYESYTF.